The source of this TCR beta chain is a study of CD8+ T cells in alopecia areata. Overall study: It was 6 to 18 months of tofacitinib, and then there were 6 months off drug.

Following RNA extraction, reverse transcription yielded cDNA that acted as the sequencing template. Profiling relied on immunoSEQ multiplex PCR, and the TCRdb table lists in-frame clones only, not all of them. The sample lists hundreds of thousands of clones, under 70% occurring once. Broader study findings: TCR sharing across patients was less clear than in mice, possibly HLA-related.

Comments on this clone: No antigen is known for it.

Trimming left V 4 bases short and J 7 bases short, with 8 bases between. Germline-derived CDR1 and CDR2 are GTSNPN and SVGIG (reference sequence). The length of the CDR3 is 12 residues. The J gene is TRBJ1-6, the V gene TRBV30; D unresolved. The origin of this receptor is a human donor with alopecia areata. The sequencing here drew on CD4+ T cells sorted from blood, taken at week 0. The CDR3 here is CAWTGRNSPLHF. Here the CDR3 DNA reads TGTGCCTGGACCGGGAGGAATTCACCCCTCCACTTT.